One and the same sample provided the 32 T cell receptor beta chains below, sequenced in a study of shared clonotypes between healthy human individuals. Measured with immunoSEQ multiplex PCR; TCRdb has only the in-frame clones, and not every one. This sample yields 660,000 or so clones, of which around 96% are seen a single time; more than 0.085% belongs to the top ten. Cells designated naive CD8 were CD45RO-negative and were positively selected for CCR7, with terminally differentiated effector memory CD45RA+ cells excluded. What was sequenced was naive CD8+ T cells sorted from blood. Receptors originate from a woman aged 30 to 39 in good health.

The chain has TRBV11-2 and TRBJ2-1, with 9 bases that match TRBD2. From germline, CDR1 is SGHAT and CDR2 FQNNGV. J gave up 9 bases and V 4 bases, and 4 bases lay outside the gene matches. This CDR3 spans 13 amino acids. Here the CDR3 DNA reads TGTGCCAGCAGCTACGTAGCGGGAGCTGAGCAGTTCTTC. Its protein is CASSYVAGAEQFF. Full variable domain (rest looked up from reference TRBV11-2 and TRBJ2-1): EAGVAQSPRYKIIEKRQSVAFWCNPISGHATLYWYQQILGQGPKLLIQFQNNGVVDDSQLPKDRFSAERLKGVDSTLKIQPAKLEDSAVYLCASSYVAGAEQFFGPGTRLTVL.

The chain couples TRBV28 to TRBJ2-4; possibly TRBD1 or TRBD2 for D (6 bases each). Germline CDR1 reads MDHEN; CDR2 reads SYDVKM. Trimming cost V 4 bases and J 0 bases, with 13 bases left between them. The CDR3 contains 16 residues. The CDR3, as DNA: TGTGCCAGCAGTTCCAGGGGAGGACTAGCCAAAAACATTCAGTACTTC. Translated: CASSSRGGLAKNIQYF.

This clone was seen once. This chain connects TRBV5-1 to TRBJ2-1; D unresolved. Germline CDR1 reads SGHRS; CDR2 reads YFSETQ. This CDR3 is 12 amino acids long. Trimming left V 1 base short and J 7 bases short, with 6 bases between. CDR3 in DNA: TGCGCCAGCAGCTTGTTGACGAATGAGCAGTTCTTC. It yields the protein CASSLLTNEQFF.

The rearrangement links TRBV7-9 to TRBJ1-2; no clear D. The germline CDR1 and CDR2 sequences are SEHNR and FQNEAQ (reference sequence). The CDR3 loop spans 14 amino acids. V dropped 3 bases and J dropped 4 bases, with 12 bases sitting between them. The CDR3 spells CASSFLAEGYGYTF. CDR3 nucleotide sequence: TGTGCCAGCAGCTTTCTCGCGGAAGGCTATGGCTACACCTTC.

For this clone: The same CDR3 arises from other DNA sequences in this sample as well. The genes are TRBV27 and TRBJ2-7, with 8 bases lining up with TRBD1. CDR3 size: 14 residues. V gave up 2 bases and J gave up 3 bases; unmatched junction bases: 3. Germline V gene sequence: CDR1 MNHEY, CDR2 SMNVEV (reference sequence). CDR3 nucleotide sequence: TGTGCCAGCAGTTTAAGGACAGGGTACTACGAGCAGTACTTC. Encoded protein: CASSLRTGYYEQYF.

This rearrangement joins TRBV4-1 to TRBJ2-1; D uncertain. Between the trimmed V and J ends, which lost 0 bases and 4 bases, there was a span of 7 bases. From germline, CDR1 is MGHRA and CDR2 YSYEKL. The CDR3 covers 14 residues. The CDR3 protein is CASSQDSTYNEQFF. As DNA, the CDR3 is TGCGCCAGCAGCCAAGATTCAACTTACAATGAGCAGTTCTTC.

This clone was picked up one time. This specimen includes other DNA sequences encoding the same CDR3. The chain is built from TRBV19 and TRBJ2-1; no clear D gene. V lost 3 bases to trimming and J lost 4 bases, with 10 bases between them. Germline V gene data show CDR1 as LNHDA and CDR2 as SQIVND (reference sequence). This CDR3 has 14 residues. CDR3 region: CASSIGLGYNEQFF. The CDR3 DNA follows: TGTGCCAGTAGTATTGGTTTAGGGTACAATGAGCAGTTCTTC.

This CDR3 is CASSSGQGTDTQYF. The DNA for the CDR3 is TGCGCCAGCAGCTCCGGACAGGGCACAGATACGCAGTATTTT. The chain couples TRBV5-1 to TRBJ2-3, with TRBD1 matching over 7 bases. V lost 3 bases and J lost 1; bases outside the gene matches: 2. CDR1 is SGHRS, CDR2 YFSETQ, per germline. CDR3 size: 14 residues.

V and J are TRBV7-6 and TRBJ1-1, with unresolved D. Looked up from germline, CDR1 is SGHVS and CDR2 is FNYEAQ. This CDR3 is 14 amino acids long. V was pared by 5 bases and J by 1 base, with 11 bases between. CDR3 sequence reads: CASSPWAGNTEAFF. CDR3 nucleotide sequence: TGTGCCAGCAGCCCCTGGGCGGGGAACACTGAAGCTTTCTTT.

This clone was picked up one time. The V and J genes are TRBV28 and TRBJ2-3; D may match TRBD1 or TRBD2 (5 bases each). The V and J ends lost 6 bases and 2 bases respectively, with 18 bases between them. CDR3 length: 16 amino acids. CDR1 is MDHEN, CDR2 SYDVKM, per germline. CDR3 nucleotides: TGTGCCAGCAGCCCGGGACCGCGAGAAATCACAGATACGCAGTATTTT. Translated: CASSPGPREITDTQYF.

The CDR3 bases are TGTGCCAGCAGCTTGGCCGGCATGGAAGAGACCCAGTACTTC. Its translation: CASSLAGMEETQYF. This chain joins TRBV5-6 and TRBJ2-5, with unresolved D. V gave up 0 bases and J gave up 3 bases, with 9 bases separating them. Germline CDR1 SGHDT, CDR2 YYEEEE. The CDR3 sequence is 14 residues long.

This chain connects TRBV21-1 to TRBJ2-5. TRBV21-1 is tagged as a pseudogene. The length of the CDR3 is 10 residues. CDR3: CASRGETQYF. CDR3 sequence (DNA): TGTGCCAGCAGAGGAGAGACCCAGTACTTC.

The chain recombines TRBV5-1 with TRBJ2-3; D is perhaps TRBD1 (5 bases). CDR1 and CDR2 from the germline V gene are SGHRS and YFSETQ. The CDR3 length is 13 residues. Trimming removed 0 bases at V and 4 bases at J, with 6 bases between. The CDR3 nucleotides read TGCGCCAGCAGCTTGGACAGGCCAGATACGCAGTATTTT. Its protein is CASSLDRPDTQYF.

The chain is built from TRBV7-9 and TRBJ1-4; D ambiguous. Germline-derived CDR1 and CDR2 are SEHNR and FQNEAQ (reference sequence). With 1 base removed from V and 0 bases from J, the gap between germline ends came to 6 bases. The CDR3 has 15 residues. Here the CDR3 DNA reads TGTGCCAGCAGCTTAGGGACGGCAACTAATGAAAAACTGTTTTTT. Amino acids: CASSLGTATNEKLFF. Drawing the rest from reference TRBV7-9 and TRBJ1-4, the complete variable domain is DTGVSQNPRHKITKRGQNVTFRCDPISEHNRLYWYRQTLGQGPEFLTYFQNEAQLEKSRLLSDRFSAERPKGSFSTLEIQRTEQGDSAMYLCASSLGTATNEKLFFGSGTQLSVL.

The gene calls are TRBV5-5 and TRBJ2-7; no firm D call. There are 13 residues in the CDR3. CDR1 is SGHKS and CDR2 is YYEKEE in the germline V gene (reference sequence). Trimming shortened V by 0 bases and J by 3 bases, and 7 bases separated the two germline ends. The CDR3 is CASSLVLNYEQYF. The CDR3 region has the DNA TGTGCCAGCAGCTTGGTTCTCAACTACGAGCAGTACTTC.

The chain carries TRBV9 and TRBJ2-3; D possibly corresponds to TRBD2 (6 bases). Germline V lookup: CDR1 SGDLS, CDR2 YYNGEE. Trimming shortened V by 0 bases and J by 0 bases, and 11 bases separated the two germline ends. The CDR3 has 16 residues. The CDR3: CASSVGPGLSTDTQYF. DNA for the CDR3: TGTGCCAGCAGCGTAGGCCCGGGACTCAGCACAGATACGCAGTATTTT.

The chain carries TRBV28 and TRBJ2-1; 8 positions match TRBD2. V was clipped by 1 base and J by 7 bases; unmatched bases: 12. This CDR3 has 17 residues. Germline V CDR1 and CDR2: MDHEN, SYDVKM. The CDR3 loop is CASSLSPGLVALNEQFF. CDR3 nucleotides: TGTGCCAGCAGTTTATCCCCGGGACTAGTCGCATTAAATGAGCAGTTCTTC.

This chain links TRBV28 with TRBJ1-2, with D perhaps matching TRBD1 (5 bases). Between the trimmed V and J ends, which lost 3 bases and 6 bases, there was a span of 11 bases. This CDR3 region has 13 residues. CDR1 MDHEN and CDR2 SYDVKM come from the germline V gene. The CDR3 DNA reads TGTGCCAGCAGTTTGAGGGACCTCGATGGCTACACCTTC. Protein sequence: CASSLRDLDGYTF.

This chain uses TRBV11-2 with TRBJ2-7, with D maybe TRBD1 (5 bases). This CDR3 is 11 amino acids long. The germline CDR1 and CDR2 sequences are SGHAT and FQNNGV. V was pared by 5 bases and J by 7 bases, with 9 bases between. The CDR3 protein is CASSLGEEQYF. The CDR3 nucleotides read TGTGCCAGCAGCCTAGGGGAAGAGCAGTACTTC.

V is TRBV28 and J is TRBJ1-1; D is possibly TRBD1 (6 bases). CDR3 length: 14 amino acids. Germline-derived CDR1 and CDR2 are MDHEN and SYDVKM. V lost 5 bases and J 1 base, leaving 11 bases between the germline ends. CDR3: CASSVHRANTEAFF. The CDR3 nucleotides are TGTGCCAGCAGTGTCCACAGGGCGAACACTGAAGCTTTCTTT.

The CDR3: CASSFGISGYTF. The CDR3, as DNA: TGTGCCAGTAGTTTTGGGATTTCTGGCTACACCTTC. This chain uses TRBV19 with TRBJ1-2, with D unclear. This CDR3 is built from 12 residues. Germline lookup yields CDR1 LNHDA and CDR2 SQIVND (reference sequence). V was cut by 5 bases and J by 7 bases, with 11 bases left in between.

The chain recombines TRBV27 with TRBJ2-7; 7 bases are a match to TRBD1. Germline V CDR1 and CDR2: MNHEY, SMNVEV (reference sequence). V lost 0 bases, J lost 3 bases, and 8 bases stayed unmatched. The CDR3 has 16 residues. Here the CDR3 reads CASSLSPGTAFYEQYF. Here the CDR3 DNA reads TGTGCCAGCAGTTTATCCCCCGGGACAGCATTCTACGAGCAGTACTTC.

This chain joins TRBV19 and TRBJ2-7; maybe TRBD2 (6 bases). V lost 4 bases to trimming and J lost 4 bases, with 14 bases between them. CDR1 and CDR2 from the germline V gene are LNHDA and SQIVND (reference sequence). The CDR3 is 14 residues long. CDR3 in DNA: TGTGCCAGTAGTAAGAGGGACTTCTCGTACGAGCAGTACTTC. It encodes CASSKRDFSYEQYF.

J is TRBJ1-1 and V is TRBV19, with a weak D call TRBD1 (6 bases). Trimming pared 3 bases from V and 4 bases from J, leaving 15 bases between. The CDR3 is 15 residues long. Germline V CDR1 and CDR2: LNHDA, SQIVND (reference sequence). The CDR3 DNA reads as TGTGCCAGTAGTATTGCGGGGGGCACGGGCACTGAAGCTTTCTTT. Its protein is CASSIAGGTGTEAFF.

Remarks on this clone: Within the sample, other DNA sequences also encode this same CDR3. The chain is built from TRBV9 and TRBJ1-1, with D tentatively TRBD1 (6 bases). Germline V gene sequence: CDR1 SGDLS, CDR2 YYNGEE. This CDR3 is built from 12 residues. V dropped 7 bases and J dropped 1 base, with 8 bases sitting between them. The CDR3 region is CASGGGNTEAFF. CDR3 DNA sequence: TGTGCCAGCGGGGGCGGGAACACTGAAGCTTTCTTT.

J is TRBJ2-5 and V is TRBV29-1, with TRBD2 matching over 13 bases. The CDR3 is made up of 15 amino acids. The germline V gene encodes CDR1 SQVTM and CDR2 ANQGSEA. The V and J ends lost 7 bases and 4 bases, in that order; junction bases with no gene match: 9. The CDR3: CSAGLAGPWGETQYF. Written as DNA, the CDR3 is TGCAGCGCGGGACTAGCGGGACCTTGGGGAGAGACCCAGTACTTC.

The chain carries TRBV28 and TRBJ1-1, with a weak D call TRBD1 (5 bases). Per the germline V gene, CDR1 is MDHEN and CDR2 is SYDVKM. The V gene lost 3 bases and the J gene lost 8 bases, with 19 bases spanning the gap. This CDR3 is built from 15 residues. DNA of the CDR3: TGTGCCAGCAGTTTCGTAACAGGACTATACCAAGAAGCTTTCTTT. As protein: CASSFVTGLYQEAFF.

This sequence joins TRBV7-2 and TRBJ2-7; D possibly matches TRBD1 or TRBD2 (5 bases each). The CDR3 contains 15 residues. V lost 4 bases, J lost 0 bases, and 13 bases lay in between. Germline V gene sequence: CDR1 SGHTA, CDR2 FQGNSA. Here the CDR3 reads CASSSGMGVSYEQYF. The CDR3 nucleotides are TGTGCCAGCAGCTCCGGTATGGGGGTCTCCTACGAGCAGTACTTC. The full variable domain, rest sourced from reference TRBV7-2 and TRBJ2-7, is GAGVSQSPSNKVTEKGKDVELRCDPISGHTALYWYRQSLGQGLEFLIYFQGNSAPDKSGLPSDRFSAERTGGSVSTLTIQRTQQEDSAVYLCASSSGMGVSYEQYFGPGTRLTVT.

This chain joins TRBV30 and TRBJ2-3, with D hard to call. The germline V and J ends were trimmed by 4 bases and 9 bases, with 14 bases remaining between them. Germline V gene data show CDR1 as GTSNPN and CDR2 as SVGIG (reference sequence). This CDR3 spans 12 amino acids. The CDR3 protein is CAWTELMGTQYF. Here the CDR3 DNA reads TGTGCCTGGACTGAGTTGATGGGCACGCAGTATTTT.

V gene TRBV21-1 combines with J gene TRBJ2-1; TRBD2 is the table's D call, not checked against the DNA. TRBV21-1 has pseudogene status. The CDR3 runs to 15 residues. The CDR3 loop reads CASSKTSGRYNEQFF. The CDR3 region has the DNA TGTGCCAGCAGCAAGACTAGCGGGAGGTACAATGAGCAGTTCTTC.

The chain is built from TRBV18 and TRBJ1-2; TRBD1 matches 7 bases. J was trimmed by 6 bases and V by 3 bases; bases with no gene match: 7. Germline values: CDR1 KGHSH, CDR2 LQKENI. The CDR3 has 14 amino acids. CDR3 loop: CASSPGQTVHGYTF. The CDR3, as DNA: TGTGCCAGCTCACCGGGACAGACCGTGCATGGCTACACCTTC. Drawing the rest from reference TRBV18 and TRBJ1-2, the complete variable domain is NAGVMQNPRHLVRRRGQEARLRCSPMKGHSHVYWYRQLPEEGLKFMVYLQKENIIDESGMPKERFSAEFPKEGPSILRIQQVVRGDSAAYFCASSPGQTVHGYTFGSGTRLTVV.

The chain recombines TRBV27 with TRBJ2-7; 9 bases fit TRBD2. Germline V gene lookup returns CDR1 MNHEY and CDR2 SMNVEV (reference sequence). This CDR3 contains 16 residues. V lost 5 bases and J lost 4; bases outside the gene matches: 12. The DNA for the CDR3 is TGTGCCAGCAGTATGGGGTCTAGCGGGACGGGGTACGAGCAGTACTTC. Translating it yields CASSMGSSGTGYEQYF.